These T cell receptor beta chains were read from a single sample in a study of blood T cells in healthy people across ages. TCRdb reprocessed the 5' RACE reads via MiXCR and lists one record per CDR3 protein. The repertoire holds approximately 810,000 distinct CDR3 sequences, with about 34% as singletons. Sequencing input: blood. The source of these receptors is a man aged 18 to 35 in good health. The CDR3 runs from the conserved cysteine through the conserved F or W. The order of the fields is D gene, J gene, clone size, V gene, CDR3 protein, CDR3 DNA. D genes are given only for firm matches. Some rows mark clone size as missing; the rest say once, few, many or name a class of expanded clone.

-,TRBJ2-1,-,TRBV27,CASSLAGLRPDEQFF,TGTGCCAGCAGTTTAGCGGGACTGCGACCCGATGAGCAGTTCTTC
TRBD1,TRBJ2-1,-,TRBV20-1,CSARPDRARNEPFF,TGCAGTGCTAGACCGGACAGGGCTAGAAATGAGCCGTTCTTC
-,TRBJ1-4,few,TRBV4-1,CASSQQGQIQFF,TGCGCCAGCAGCCAACAAGGACAGATTCAGTTTTTT
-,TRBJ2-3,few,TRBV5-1,CASSFMAGAGDTQYF,TGCGCCAGCAGCTTTATGGCGGGGGCGGGAGATACGCAGTATTTT
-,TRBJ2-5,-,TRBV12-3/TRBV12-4,CASSQIQETRFF,TGTGCCAGCAGTCAGATCCAAGAGACCCGGTTCTTC
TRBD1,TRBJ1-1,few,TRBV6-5,CASSHHRGRVTTEAFF,TGTGCCAGCAGTCACCACAGGGGGCGGGTGACCACTGAAGCTTTCTTT
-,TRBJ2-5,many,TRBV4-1,CASSPQKALETQYF,TGCGCCAGCAGCCCTCAAAAAGCTTTGGAGACCCAGTACTTC
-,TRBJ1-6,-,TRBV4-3,CASSQAGINGVSPLHF,TGCGCCAGCAGCCAAGCAGGGATTAATGGGGTCTCACCCCTCCACTTT
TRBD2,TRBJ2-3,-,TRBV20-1,CSARPPGGRMFADTQYF,TGCAGTGCTAGACCCCCGGGGGGGAGAATGTTCGCAGATACGCAGTATTTT
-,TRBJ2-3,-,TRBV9,CASSGTGYDSTDTQYF,TGTGCCAGCAGCGGAACAGGGTACGATAGCACAGATACGCAGTATTTT
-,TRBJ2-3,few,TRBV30,CAWSAGRSSTDTQYF,TGTGCCTGGAGTGCGGGTCGAAGTAGCACAGATACGCAGTATTTT
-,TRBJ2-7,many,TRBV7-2,CASSSGQNYEQYF,TGTGCCAGCAGCTCGGGCCAAAACTACGAGCAGTACTTC
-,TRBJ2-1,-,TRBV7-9,CASSNRVGYNEQFF,TGTGCCAGCAGTAACAGGGTGGGTTACAATGAGCAGTTCTTC
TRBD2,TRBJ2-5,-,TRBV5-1,CASSTGGSIGAETQYF,TGCGCCAGCAGCACGGGAGGCTCCATTGGGGCAGAGACCCAGTACTTC
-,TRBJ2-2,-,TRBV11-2,CASRAPPDSHTGELFF,TGTGCCAGCAGAGCACCGCCGGACAGTCATACCGGGGAGCTGTTTTTT
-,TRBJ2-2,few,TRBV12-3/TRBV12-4,CASSYHRANTGELFF,TGTGCCAGCAGTTACCACAGGGCGAACACCGGGGAGCTGTTTTTT
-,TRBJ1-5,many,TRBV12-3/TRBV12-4,CASSAQGNQPQHF,TGTGCCAGCAGTGCACAGGGAAATCAGCCCCAGCATTTT
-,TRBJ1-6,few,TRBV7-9,CASSPSGFPLHF,TGTGCCAGCAGCCCTAGTGGGTTTCCCCTCCACTTT
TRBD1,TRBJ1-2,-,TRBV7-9,CASRLDRAGYTF,TGTGCCAGCAGACTTGACAGGGCTGGCTACACCTTC
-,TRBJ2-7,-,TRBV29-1,CSASPGYGHEQYF,TGCAGCGCTTCGCCTGGGTACGGCCACGAGCAGTACTTC
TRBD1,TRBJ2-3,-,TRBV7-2,CASSPGLGGPSTDTQYF,TGTGCCAGCAGCCCGGGGCTAGGGGGCCCGAGCACAGATACGCAGTATTTT
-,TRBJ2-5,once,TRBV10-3,CAISEPRSGETQYF,TGTGCCATCAGTGAACCTAGGAGTGGTGAGACCCAGTACTTC
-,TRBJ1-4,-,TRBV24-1,CATEKLGTARNEKLFF,TGTGCCACAGAAAAGCTCGGGACGGCTCGTAATGAAAAACTGTTTTTT
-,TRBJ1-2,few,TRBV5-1,CASSLATFDYGYTF,TGCGCCAGCAGCTTGGCCACGTTTGACTATGGCTACACCTTC
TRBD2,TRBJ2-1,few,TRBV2,CATGLAGGNEQFF,TGTGCCACCGGACTAGCGGGGGGCAATGAGCAGTTCTTC
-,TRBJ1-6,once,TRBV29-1,CSVAEGWVGSPLHF,TGCAGCGTGGCAGAGGGTTGGGTTGGTTCACCCCTCCACTTT
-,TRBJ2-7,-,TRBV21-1,CASSKFGQGCYEQYF,TGTGCCAGCAGCAAGTTCGGCCAGGGCTGCTACGAGCAGTACTTC
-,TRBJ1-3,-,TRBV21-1,CASSVRGRGNTIYF,TGTGCCAGCAGCGTCAGGGGGCGCGGAAACACCATATATTTT
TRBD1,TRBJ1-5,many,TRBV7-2,CASSPDRGSNQPQHF,TGTGCCAGCAGCCCCGACAGGGGTAGCAATCAGCCCCAGCATTTT
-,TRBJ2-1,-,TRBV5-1,CASGLVVSGGGEQFF,TGCGCCAGCGGCTTGGTGGTCTCCGGTGGGGGTGAGCAGTTCTTC
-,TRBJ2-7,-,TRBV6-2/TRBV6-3,CASSYSHNGYEQYF,TGTGCCAGCAGTTACTCCCATAATGGATACGAGCAGTACTTC
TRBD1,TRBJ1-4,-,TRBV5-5,CASSLRYGTDEKLFF,TGTGCCAGCAGCTTGAGATACGGGACAGATGAAAAACTGTTTTTT
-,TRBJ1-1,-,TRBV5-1,CASTQLGQPNTEAFF,TGCGCCAGCACCCAACTGGGGCAGCCGAACACTGAAGCTTTCTTT
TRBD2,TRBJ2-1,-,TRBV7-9,CASSLEGRGILQFF,TGTGCCAGCAGCTTAGAGGGGCGGGGGATCTTGCAGTTCTTC
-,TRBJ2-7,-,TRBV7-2,CASSWHRTEVYEQYF,TGTGCCAGCAGCTGGCATCGGACAGAGGTTTACGAGCAGTACTTC
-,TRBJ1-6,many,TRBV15,CATSRDRVNSPLHF,TGTGCCACCAGCAGAGACAGGGTGAATTCACCCCTCCACTTT
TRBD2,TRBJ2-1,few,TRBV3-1,CASSQDALPTSGGAGEQFF,TGTGCCAGCAGCCAAGATGCTTTACCGACTAGCGGGGGGGCCGGGGAGCAGTTCTTC
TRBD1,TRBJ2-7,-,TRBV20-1,CSARDGQGATSYEQYF,TGCAGTGCTAGAGACGGACAGGGGGCGACCTCCTACGAGCAGTACTTC
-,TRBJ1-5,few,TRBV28,CASSGGDIRDDNQPQHF,TGTGCCAGCAGTGGGGGGGACATTAGGGATGACAATCAGCCCCAGCATTTT
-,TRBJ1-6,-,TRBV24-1,CATSDFANSPLHF,TGTGCCACCAGTGATTTCGCAAATTCACCCCTCCACTTT
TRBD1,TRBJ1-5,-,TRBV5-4,CASSPGTGHNQPQHF,TGTGCCAGCAGCCCCGGGACAGGCCACAATCAGCCCCAGCATTTT
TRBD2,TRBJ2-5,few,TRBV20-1,CSAQIPSGGNQETQYF,TGCAGTGCTCAAATCCCTAGCGGGGGGAACCAAGAGACCCAGTACTTC
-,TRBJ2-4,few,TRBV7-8,CASSLDQGSGKNIQYF,TGTGCCAGCAGCTTAGATCAGGGATCAGGCAAAAACATTCAGTACTTC
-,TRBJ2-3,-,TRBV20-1,CSARDPSRREGYF,TGCAGTGCTAGAGATCCGTCCCGACGAGAAGGGTATTTT
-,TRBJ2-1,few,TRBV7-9,CASSFTGGDEQFF,TGTGCCAGCAGTTTTACAGGAGGGGATGAGCAGTTCTTC
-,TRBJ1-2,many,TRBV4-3,CASSQDRGRMGGYTF,TGCGCCAGCAGCCAAGATCGAGGCAGGATGGGTGGCTACACCTTC
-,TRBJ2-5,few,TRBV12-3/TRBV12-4,CASSFGPGEQYF,TGTGCCAGCAGTTTTGGGCCGGGAGAGCAGTACTTC
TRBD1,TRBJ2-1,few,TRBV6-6,CASSFQTDRVDEQFF,TGTGCCAGCAGTTTCCAAACCGACAGGGTCGATGAGCAGTTCTTC
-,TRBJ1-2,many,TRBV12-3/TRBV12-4,CASSLDGRGYGYTF,TGTGCCAGCAGTTTAGACGGCAGGGGCTATGGCTACACCTTC
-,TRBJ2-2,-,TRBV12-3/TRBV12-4,CASSSDPDTGELFF,TGTGCCAGCAGTTCCGACCCGGACACCGGGGAGCTGTTTTTT
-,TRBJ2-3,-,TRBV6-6,CASSYGGISTDTQYF,TGTGCCAGCAGTTACGGTGGGATAAGCACAGATACGCAGTATTTT
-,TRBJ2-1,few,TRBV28,CASSEGRNEQFF,TGTGCCAGCAGTGAGGGTAGGAACGAGCAGTTCTTC